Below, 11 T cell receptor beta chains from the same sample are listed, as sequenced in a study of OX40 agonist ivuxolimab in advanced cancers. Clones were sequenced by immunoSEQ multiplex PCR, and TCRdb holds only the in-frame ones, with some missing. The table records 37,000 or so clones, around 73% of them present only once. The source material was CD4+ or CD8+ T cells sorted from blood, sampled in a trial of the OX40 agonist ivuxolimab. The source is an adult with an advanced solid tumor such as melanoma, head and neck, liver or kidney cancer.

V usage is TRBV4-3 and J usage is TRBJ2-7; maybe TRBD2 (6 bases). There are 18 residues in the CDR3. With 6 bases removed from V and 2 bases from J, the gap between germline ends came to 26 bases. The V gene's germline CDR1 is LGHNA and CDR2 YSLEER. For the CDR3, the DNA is TGCGCCAGCAGACATAGACCTATGAAGCGGGTACTGGCCTACGAGCAGTACTTC. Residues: CASRHRPMKRVLAYEQYF.

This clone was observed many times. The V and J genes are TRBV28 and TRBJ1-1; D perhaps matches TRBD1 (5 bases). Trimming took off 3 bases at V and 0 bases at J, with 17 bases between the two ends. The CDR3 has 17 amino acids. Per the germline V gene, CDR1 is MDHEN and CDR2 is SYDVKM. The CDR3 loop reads CASSLYYGTSMNTEAFF. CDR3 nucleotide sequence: TGTGCCAGCAGTTTGTACTACGGGACTTCCATGAACACTGAAGCTTTCTTT.

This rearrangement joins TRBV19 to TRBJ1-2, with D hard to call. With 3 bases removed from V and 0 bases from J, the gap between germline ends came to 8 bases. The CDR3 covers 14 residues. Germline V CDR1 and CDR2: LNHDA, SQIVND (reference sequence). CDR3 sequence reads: CASSISGTNYGYTF. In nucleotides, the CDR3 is TGTGCCAGTAGTATTTCTGGGACTAACTATGGCTACACCTTC.

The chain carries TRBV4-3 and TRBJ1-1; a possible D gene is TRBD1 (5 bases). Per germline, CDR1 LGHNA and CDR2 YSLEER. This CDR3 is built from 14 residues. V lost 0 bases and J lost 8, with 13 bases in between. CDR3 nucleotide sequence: TGCGCCAGCAGCCAAGAACGGTTTGGGGGGGAAGCTTTCTTT. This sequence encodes CASSQERFGGEAFF.

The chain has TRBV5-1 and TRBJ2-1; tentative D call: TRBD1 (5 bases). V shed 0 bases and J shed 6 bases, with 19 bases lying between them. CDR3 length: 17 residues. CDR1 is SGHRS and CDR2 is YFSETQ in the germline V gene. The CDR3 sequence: CASSLVGVGPSGNEQFF. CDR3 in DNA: TGCGCCAGCAGCTTGGTTGGAGTGGGGCCCTCGGGCAATGAGCAGTTCTTC.

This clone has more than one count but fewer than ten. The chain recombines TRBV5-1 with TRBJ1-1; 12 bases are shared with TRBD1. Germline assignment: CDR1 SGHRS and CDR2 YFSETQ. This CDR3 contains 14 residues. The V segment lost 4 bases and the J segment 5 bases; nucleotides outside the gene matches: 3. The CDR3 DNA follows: TGCGCCAGCAGCGGGGACAGGGGGCGGACTGAAGCTTTCTTT. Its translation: CASSGDRGRTEAFF.

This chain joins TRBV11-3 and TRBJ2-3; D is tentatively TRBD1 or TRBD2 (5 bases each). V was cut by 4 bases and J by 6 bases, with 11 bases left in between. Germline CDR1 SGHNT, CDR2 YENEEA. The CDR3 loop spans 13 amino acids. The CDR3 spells CASSSNRGDTQYF. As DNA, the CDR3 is TGTGCCAGCAGCTCCAATCGGGGCGATACGCAGTATTTT.

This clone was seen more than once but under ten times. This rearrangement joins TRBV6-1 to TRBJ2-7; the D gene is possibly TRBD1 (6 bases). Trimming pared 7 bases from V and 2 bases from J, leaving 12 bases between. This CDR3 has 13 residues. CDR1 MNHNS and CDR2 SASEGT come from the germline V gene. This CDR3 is CASTETGTYEQYF. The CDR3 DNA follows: TGTGCCAGCACAGAGACAGGAACCTACGAGCAGTACTTC.

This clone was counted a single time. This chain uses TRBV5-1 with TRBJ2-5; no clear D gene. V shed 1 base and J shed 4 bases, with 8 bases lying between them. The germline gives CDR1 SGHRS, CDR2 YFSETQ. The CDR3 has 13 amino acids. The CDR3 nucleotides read TGCGCCAGCAGCTTGAGGTCCGGAGAGACCCAGTACTTC. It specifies CASSLRSGETQYF.

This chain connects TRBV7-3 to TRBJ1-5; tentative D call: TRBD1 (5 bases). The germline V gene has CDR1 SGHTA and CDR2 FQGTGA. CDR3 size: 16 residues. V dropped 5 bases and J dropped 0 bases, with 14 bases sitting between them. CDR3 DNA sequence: TGTGCCAGCAGCCCGCAGGGTGTGCATAGCAATCAGCCCCAGCATTTT. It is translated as CASSPQGVHSNQPQHF. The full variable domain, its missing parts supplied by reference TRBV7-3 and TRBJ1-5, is GAGVSQTPSNKVTEKGKYVELRCDPISGHTALYWYRQSLGQGPEFLIYFQGTGAADDSGLPNDRFFAVRPEGSVSTLKIQRTERGDSAVYLCASSPQGVHSNQPQHFGDGTRLSIL.

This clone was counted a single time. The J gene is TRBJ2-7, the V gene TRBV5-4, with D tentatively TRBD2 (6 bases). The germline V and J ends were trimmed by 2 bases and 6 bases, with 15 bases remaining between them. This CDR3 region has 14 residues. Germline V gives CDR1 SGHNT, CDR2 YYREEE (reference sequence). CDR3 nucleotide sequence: TGTGCCAGCAGCTTAATCCAGGTGGGAGGCGAGCAGTACTTC. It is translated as CASSLIQVGGEQYF.